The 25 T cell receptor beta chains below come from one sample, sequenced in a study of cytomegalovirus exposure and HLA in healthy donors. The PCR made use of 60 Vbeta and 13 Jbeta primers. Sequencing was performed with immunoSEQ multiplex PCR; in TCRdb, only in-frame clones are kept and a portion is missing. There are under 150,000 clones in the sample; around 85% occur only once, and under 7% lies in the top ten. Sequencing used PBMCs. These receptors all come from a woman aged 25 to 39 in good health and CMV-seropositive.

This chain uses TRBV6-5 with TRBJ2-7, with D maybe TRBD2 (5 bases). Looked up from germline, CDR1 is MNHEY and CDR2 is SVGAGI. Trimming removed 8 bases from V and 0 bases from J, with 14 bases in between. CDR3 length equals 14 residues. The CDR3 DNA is TGTGCCAGCGCCAGGACTGGTTTCTCCTACGAGCAGTACTTC. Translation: CASARTGFSYEQYF.

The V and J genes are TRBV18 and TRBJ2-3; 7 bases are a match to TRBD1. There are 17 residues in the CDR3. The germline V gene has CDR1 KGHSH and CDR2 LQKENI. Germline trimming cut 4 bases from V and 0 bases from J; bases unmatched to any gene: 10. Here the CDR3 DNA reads TGTGCCAGCTCACTCACGGGACAGTTGGGTAGCACAGATACGCAGTATTTT. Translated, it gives CASSLTGQLGSTDTQYF.

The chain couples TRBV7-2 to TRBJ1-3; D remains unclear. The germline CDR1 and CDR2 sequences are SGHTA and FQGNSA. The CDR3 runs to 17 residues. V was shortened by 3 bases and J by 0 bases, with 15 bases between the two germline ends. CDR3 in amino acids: CASSFGLVGLSGNTIYF. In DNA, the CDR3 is TGTGCCAGCAGCTTCGGTTTGGTCGGACTCTCTGGAAACACCATATATTTT.

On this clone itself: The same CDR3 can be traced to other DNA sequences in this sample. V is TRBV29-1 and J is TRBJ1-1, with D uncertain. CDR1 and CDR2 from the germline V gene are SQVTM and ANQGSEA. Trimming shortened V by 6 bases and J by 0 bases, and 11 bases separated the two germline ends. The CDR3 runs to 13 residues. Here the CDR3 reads CSVRGLLNTEAFF. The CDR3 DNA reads TGCAGCGTCCGAGGGTTACTGAACACTGAAGCTTTCTTT.

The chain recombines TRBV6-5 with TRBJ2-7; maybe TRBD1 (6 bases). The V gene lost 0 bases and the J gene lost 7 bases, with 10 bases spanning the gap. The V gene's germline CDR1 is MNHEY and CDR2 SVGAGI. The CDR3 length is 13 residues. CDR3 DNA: TGTGCCAGCAGTTACTCCACCAGGGGAGAGCAGTACTTC. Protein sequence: CASSYSTRGEQYF.

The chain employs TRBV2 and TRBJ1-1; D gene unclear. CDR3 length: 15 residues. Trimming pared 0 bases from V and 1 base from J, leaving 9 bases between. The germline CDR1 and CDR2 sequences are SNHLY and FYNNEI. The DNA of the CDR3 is TGTGCCAGCAGTGAAGCTATAGCTTGGAACACTGAAGCTTTCTTT. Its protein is CASSEAIAWNTEAFF.

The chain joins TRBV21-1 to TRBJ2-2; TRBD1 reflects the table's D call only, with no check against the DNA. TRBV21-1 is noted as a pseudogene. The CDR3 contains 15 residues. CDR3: CASSSDRTNTGELFF. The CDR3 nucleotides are TGTGCCAGCAGCTCGGACAGGACCAACACCGGGGAGCTGTTTTTT.

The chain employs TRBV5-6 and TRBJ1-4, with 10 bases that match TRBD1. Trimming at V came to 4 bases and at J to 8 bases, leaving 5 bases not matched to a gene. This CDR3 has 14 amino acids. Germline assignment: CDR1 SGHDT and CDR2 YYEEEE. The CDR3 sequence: CASSLGQGEEKLFF. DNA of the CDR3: TGTGCCAGCAGCCTTGGACAGGGGGAGGAAAAACTGTTTTTT. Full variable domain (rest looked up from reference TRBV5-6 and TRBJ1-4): DAGVTQSPTHLIKTRGQQVTLRCSPKSGHDTVSWYQQALGQGPQFIFQYYEEEERQRGNFPDRFSGHQFPNYSSELNVNALLLGDSALYLCASSLGQGEEKLFFGSGTQLSVL.

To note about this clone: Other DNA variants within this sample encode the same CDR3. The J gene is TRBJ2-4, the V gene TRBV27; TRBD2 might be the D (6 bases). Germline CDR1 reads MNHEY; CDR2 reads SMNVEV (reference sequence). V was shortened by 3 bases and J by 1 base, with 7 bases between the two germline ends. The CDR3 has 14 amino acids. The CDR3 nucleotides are TGTGCCAGCAGTTTGGCGGGGGCCAAAAACATTCAGTACTTC. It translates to CASSLAGAKNIQYF.

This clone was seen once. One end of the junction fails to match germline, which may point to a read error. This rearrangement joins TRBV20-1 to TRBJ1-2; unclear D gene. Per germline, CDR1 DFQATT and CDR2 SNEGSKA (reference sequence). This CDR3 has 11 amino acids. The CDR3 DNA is TGCAGTGCCCTAACTAACGATGGCTACACCTTC. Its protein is CSALTNDGYTF.

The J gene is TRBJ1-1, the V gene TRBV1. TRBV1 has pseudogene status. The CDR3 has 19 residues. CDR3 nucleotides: TGCACCAGCAGCCAAGATCGAAGGGAGGGGGATGAGTGGAACACTGAAGCTTTCTTT. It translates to CTSSQDRREGDEWNTEAFF.

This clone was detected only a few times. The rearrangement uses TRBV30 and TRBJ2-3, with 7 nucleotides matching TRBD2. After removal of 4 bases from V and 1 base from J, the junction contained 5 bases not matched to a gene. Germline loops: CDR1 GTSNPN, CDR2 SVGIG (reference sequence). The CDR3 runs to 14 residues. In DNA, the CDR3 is TGTGCCTGGAAGCAAGGGAGGGGCACAGATACGCAGTATTTT. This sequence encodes CAWKQGRGTDTQYF. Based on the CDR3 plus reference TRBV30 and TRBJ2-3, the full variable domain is SQTIHQWPATLVQPVGSPLSLECTVEGTSNPNLYWYRQAAGRGLQLLFYSVGIGQISSEVPQNLSASRPQDRQFILSSKKLLLSDSGFYLCAWKQGRGTDTQYFGPGTRLTVL.

DNA for the CDR3: TGTGCCAGCAGCATGGGACAGGGAAACTATGGCTACACCTTC. This translates into CASSMGQGNYGYTF. V gene TRBV7-9 combines with J gene TRBJ1-2; 9 nucleotides line up with TRBD1. The CDR3 is 14 residues long. Germline V CDR1 and CDR2: SEHNR, FQNEAQ (reference sequence). Losses at the gene ends were 5 bases for V and 2 bases for J; bases not matched to a gene: 3.

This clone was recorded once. The chain's CDR3 is CASSARAQGSPLHF. The DNA of the CDR3 is TGTGCCAGCAGTGCTCGGGCTCAGGGTTCACCCCTCCACTTT. The chain combines TRBV2 with TRBJ1-6, with D tentatively TRBD1 (5 bases). Trimming removed 4 bases from V and 9 bases from J, with 13 bases in between. CDR3 length: 14 residues. The germline V gene encodes CDR1 SNHLY and CDR2 FYNNEI.

The CDR3 region has the DNA TGTGCCAGCAGTTCCCTGACAGTCCAAGAGACCCAGTACTTC. This encodes CASSSLTVQETQYF. The chain couples TRBV6-5 to TRBJ2-5; weak D call: TRBD1 (5 bases). The V gene's germline CDR1 is MNHEY and CDR2 SVGAGI. V was clipped by 4 bases and J by 1 base, with 10 bases between them. The length of the CDR3 is 14 residues.

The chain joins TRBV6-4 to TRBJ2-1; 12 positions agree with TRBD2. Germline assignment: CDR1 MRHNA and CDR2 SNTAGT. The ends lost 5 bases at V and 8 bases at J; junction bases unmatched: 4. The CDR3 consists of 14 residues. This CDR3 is CASSLAGGIDEQFF. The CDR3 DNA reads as TGTGCCAGCAGTCTAGCGGGGGGGATAGATGAGCAGTTCTTC.

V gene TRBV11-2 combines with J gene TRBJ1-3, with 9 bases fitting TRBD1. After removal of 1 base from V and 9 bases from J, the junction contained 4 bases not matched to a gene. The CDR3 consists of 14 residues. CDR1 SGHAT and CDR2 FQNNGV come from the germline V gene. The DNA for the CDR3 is TGTGCCAGCAGCTTAGTGGACAGGGGTGTCACCATATATTTT. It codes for CASSLVDRGVTIYF.

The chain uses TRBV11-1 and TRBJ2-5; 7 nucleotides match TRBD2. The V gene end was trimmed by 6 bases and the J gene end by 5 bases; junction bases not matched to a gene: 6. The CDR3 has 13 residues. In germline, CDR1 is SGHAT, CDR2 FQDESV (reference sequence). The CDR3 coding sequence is TGTGCCAGCAGAGCGGGAAACGGGGAGACCCAGTACTTC. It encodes CASRAGNGETQYF. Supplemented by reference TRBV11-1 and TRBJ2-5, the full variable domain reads EAEVAQSPRYKITEKSQAVAFWCDPISGHATLYWYRQILGQGPELLVQFQDESVVDDSQLPKDRFSAERLKGVDSTLKIQPAELGDSAMYLCASRAGNGETQYFGPGTRLLVL.

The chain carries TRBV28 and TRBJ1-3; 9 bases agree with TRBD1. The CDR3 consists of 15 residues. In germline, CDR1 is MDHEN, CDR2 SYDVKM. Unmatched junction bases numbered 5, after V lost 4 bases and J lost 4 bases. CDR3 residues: CASSSETGGGNTIYF. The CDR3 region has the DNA TGTGCCAGCAGTTCCGAAACAGGGGGCGGAAACACCATATATTTT. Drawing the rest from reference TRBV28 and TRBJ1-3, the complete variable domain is DVKVTQSSRYLVKRTGEKVFLECVQDMDHENMFWYRQDPGLGLRLIYFSYDVKMKEKGDIPEGYSVSREKKERFSLILESASTNQTSMYLCASSSETGGGNTIYFGEGSWLTVV.

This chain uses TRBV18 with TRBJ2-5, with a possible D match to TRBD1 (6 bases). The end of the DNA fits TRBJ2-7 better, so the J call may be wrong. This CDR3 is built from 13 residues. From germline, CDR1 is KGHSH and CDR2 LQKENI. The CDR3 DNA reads TGTGCCAGCTCAAGGGGACAAACCTACGAGCAGTACTTC. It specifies CASSRGQTYEQYF.

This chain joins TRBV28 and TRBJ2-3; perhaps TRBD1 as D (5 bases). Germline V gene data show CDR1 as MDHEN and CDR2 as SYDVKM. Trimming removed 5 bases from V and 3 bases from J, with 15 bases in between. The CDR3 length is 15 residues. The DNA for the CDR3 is TGTGCCAGCAGTGGCATAGGGGTGGGGACAGATACGCAGTATTTT. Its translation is CASSGIGVGTDTQYF.

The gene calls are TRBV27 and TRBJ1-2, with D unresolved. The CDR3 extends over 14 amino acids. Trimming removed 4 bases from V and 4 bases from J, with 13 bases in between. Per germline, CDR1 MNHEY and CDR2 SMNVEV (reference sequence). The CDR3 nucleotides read TGTGCCAGCAGTTCCGGGATTGCCGCCTATGGCTACACCTTC. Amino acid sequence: CASSSGIAAYGYTF.

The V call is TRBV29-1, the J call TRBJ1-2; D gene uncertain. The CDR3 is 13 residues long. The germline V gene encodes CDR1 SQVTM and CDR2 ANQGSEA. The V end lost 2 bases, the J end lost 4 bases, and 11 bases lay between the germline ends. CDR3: CSVEKVAGYGYTF. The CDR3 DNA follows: TGCAGCGTTGAAAAGGTGGCGGGCTATGGCTACACCTTC.

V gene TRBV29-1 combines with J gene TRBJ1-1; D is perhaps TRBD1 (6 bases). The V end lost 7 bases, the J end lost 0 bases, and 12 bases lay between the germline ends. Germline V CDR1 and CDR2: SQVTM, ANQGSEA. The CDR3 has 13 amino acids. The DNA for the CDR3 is TGCAGCGGACGGGACATGATGAACACTGAAGCTTTCTTT. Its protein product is CSGRDMMNTEAFF.

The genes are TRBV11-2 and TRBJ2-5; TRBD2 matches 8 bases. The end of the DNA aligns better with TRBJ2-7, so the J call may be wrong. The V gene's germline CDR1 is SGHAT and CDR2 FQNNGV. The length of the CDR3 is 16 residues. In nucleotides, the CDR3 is TGTGCCAGCAGCTTAGACCTCATTAGCGGGACGTACGAGCAGTACTTC. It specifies CASSLDLISGTYEQYF.